This TCR beta chain appears in the sequencing data of a study of T cell responses to AZD1222 COVID-19 vaccine. In the study overall: Analyses pooled second doses at about 4 or about 12 weeks.

Study-wide findings and caveats: Donor demographics were predominantly white British with a female majority; clonal diversity may be underestimated.

Here immunoSEQ multiplex PCR was the method, and the copy in TCRdb shows in-frame clones only, minus some. The sample has 170,000 or so clones; about nine tenths are singletons. Worth noting for this clone: Its antigen is as yet unknown.

This specimen consisted of peripheral blood, obtained on day 0 of AZD1222 vaccination. The clonotype was recovered from an adult in good health.

CDR3 coding DNA: TGTGCCAGCAGCTCCGCGGGGGCCTTAGACGAGCAGTACTTC. Its protein is CASSSAGALDEQYF. This chain connects TRBV7-9 to TRBJ2-7; D is perhaps TRBD2 (7 bases). The CDR3 runs 14 residues. In germline, CDR1 is SEHNR, CDR2 FQNEAQ (reference sequence). Trimming removed 4 bases at V and 5 bases at J, with 15 bases between.